This T cell receptor (beta chain) originates from a study of preoperative IRX-2 immunotherapy in early breast cancer (dated by TCRdb to about 2019). Libraries came from the immunoSEQ multiplex PCR assay. TCRdb took this table from immuneACCESS and kept in-frame rearrangements with V and J called. Such tables lack part of the clones; where checked against another copy, unresolved V genes explain under half of the gap, and the rest is unexplained. This sample has roughly 43,000 clones in its table, and about 95% of those were observed once. In total, the top ten clones hold 1.5% to 2% of the sample. On this clone: What this receptor recognizes is not known. Base qualities are missing; no much larger clone stands one base away.

As encoded in the germline V gene, CDR1 is LGHNA while CDR2 is YSLEER. The CDR3 contains 14 residues, cysteine and phenylalanine counted. Kept here is only the CDR3 DNA, which spans 42 bases and is read in frame from base 1. V is pared back by 0 bases and J by 4 bases, with 10 bases lying between the germline termini. The treatment or condition label here, explained by the study, means: preoperative locoregional IRX-2 cytokine immunotherapy. The samples were obtained from a phase Ib study that tested preoperative, locoregional IRX-2 cytokine immunotherapy designed to prime immune responses. The donors were early-stage breast cancer patients who were given IRX-2 prior to surgery.

The material was tumor tissue, obtained after IRX-2 immunotherapy. Here the chain combines TRBV4-3 and TRBJ2-7; no confident D gene assignment can be made. This receptor was obtained from a human donor with breast cancer. The DNA sequence is given as TGCGCCAGCAGCCAAGATTTTGGGTGGTACGAGCAGTACTTC. It translates as CASSQDFGWYEQYF.